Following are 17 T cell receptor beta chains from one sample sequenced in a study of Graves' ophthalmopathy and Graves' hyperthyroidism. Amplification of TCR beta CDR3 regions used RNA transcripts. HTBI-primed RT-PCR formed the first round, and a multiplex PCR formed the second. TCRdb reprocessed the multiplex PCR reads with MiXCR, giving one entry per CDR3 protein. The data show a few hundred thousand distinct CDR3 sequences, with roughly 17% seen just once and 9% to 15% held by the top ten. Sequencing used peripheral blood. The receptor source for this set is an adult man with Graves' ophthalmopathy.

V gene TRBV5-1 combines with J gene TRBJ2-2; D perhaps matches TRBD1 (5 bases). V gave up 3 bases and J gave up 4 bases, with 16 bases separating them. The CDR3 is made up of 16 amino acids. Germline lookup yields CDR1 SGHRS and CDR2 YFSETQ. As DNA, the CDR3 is TGCGCCAGCAGCTCCCAGAAAAGGGGCTTCACCGGGGAGCTGTTTTTT. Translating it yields CASSSQKRGFTGELFF.

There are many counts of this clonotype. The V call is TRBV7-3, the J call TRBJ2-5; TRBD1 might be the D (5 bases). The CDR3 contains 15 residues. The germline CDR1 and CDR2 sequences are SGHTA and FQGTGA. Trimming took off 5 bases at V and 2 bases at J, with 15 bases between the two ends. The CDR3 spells CASSQGSGPQETQYF. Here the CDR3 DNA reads TGTGCCAGCAGCCAGGGCTCCGGGCCTCAAGAGACCCAGTACTTC.

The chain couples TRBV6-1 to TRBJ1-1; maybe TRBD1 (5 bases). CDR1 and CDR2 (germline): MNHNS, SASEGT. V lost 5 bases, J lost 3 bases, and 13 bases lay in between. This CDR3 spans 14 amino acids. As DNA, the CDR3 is TGTGCCAGCAGTACGTTCGGGGACCACACTGAAGCTTTCTTT. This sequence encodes CASSTFGDHTEAFF.

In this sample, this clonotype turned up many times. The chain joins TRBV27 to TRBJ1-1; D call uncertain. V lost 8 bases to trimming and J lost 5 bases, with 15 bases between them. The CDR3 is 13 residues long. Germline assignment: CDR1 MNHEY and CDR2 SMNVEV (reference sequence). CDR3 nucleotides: TGTGCCAGCGAGCCCCAAGGAGCTACTGAAGCTTTCTTT. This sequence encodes CASEPQGATEAFF.

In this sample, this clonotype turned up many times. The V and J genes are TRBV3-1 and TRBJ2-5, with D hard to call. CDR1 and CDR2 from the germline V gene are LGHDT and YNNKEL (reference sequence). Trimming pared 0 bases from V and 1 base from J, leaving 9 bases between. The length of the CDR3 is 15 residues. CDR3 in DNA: TGTGCCAGCAGCCAAGATCCCCGAGGCCAAGAGACCCAGTACTTC. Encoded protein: CASSQDPRGQETQYF.

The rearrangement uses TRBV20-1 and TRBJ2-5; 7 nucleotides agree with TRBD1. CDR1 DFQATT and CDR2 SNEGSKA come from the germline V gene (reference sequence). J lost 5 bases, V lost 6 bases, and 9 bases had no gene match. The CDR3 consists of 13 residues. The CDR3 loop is CSALKQGMETQYF. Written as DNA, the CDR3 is TGCAGTGCCTTAAAACAGGGGATGGAGACCCAGTACTTC.

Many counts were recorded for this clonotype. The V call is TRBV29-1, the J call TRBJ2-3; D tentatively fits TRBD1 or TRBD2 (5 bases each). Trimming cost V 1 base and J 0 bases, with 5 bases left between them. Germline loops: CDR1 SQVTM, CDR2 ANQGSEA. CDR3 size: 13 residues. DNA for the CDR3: TGCAGCGTTGAAGGGGGGAGCACAGATACGCAGTATTTT. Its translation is CSVEGGSTDTQYF.

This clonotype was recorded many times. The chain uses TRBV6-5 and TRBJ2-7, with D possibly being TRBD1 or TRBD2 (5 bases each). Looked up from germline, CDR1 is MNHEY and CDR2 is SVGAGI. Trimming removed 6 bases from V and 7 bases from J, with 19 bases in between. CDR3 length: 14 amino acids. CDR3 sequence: CASRRIRGAKEQYF. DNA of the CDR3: TGTGCCAGCAGGCGCATAAGGGGAGCGAAAGAGCAGTACTTC.

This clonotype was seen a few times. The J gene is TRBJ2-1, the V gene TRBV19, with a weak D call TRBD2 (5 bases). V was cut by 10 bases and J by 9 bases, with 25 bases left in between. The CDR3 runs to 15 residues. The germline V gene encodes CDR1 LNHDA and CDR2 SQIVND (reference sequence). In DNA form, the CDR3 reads TGTGCCATTTTCTCCATTTGGAGCGGCCGGCGTGAGCAGTTCTTC. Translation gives CAIFSIWSGRREQFF.

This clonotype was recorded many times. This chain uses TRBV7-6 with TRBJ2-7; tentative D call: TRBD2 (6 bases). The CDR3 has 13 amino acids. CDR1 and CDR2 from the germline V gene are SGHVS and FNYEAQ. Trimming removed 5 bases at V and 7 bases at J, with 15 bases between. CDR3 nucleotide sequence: TGTGCCAGCAGCACGGGACTGACGGGGGAGCAGTACTTC. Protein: CASSTGLTGEQYF.

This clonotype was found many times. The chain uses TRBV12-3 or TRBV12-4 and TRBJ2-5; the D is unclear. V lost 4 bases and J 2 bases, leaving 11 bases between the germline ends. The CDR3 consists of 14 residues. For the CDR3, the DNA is TGTGCCAGCAGTTACGGGCAGCAACAAGAGACCCAGTACTTC. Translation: CASSYGQQQETQYF.

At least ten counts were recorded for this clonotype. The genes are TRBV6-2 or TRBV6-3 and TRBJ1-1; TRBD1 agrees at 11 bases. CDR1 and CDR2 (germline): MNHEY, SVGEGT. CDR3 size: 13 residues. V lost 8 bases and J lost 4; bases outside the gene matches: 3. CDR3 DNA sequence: TGTGCCAGCGGACAGGGGGCGGGCACTGAAGCTTTCTTT. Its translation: CASGQGAGTEAFF.

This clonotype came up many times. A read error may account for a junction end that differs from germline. The CDR3 bases are TGTGCCAGCAGACGACACGGGGCCGATACCTCTTCGGATTTT. This gives the protein CASRRHGADTSSDF. The rearrangement joins TRBV6-2 or TRBV6-3 to TRBJ1-3; a weak D match, TRBD1 (5 bases). Germline assignment: CDR1 MNHEY and CDR2 SVGEGT. This CDR3 is built from 14 residues.

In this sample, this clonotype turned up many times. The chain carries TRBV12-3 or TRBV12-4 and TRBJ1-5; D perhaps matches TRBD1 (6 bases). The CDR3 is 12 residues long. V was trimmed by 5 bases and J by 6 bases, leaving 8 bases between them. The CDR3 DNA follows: TGTGCCAGCAGTCCAGGGGCTCAGCCCCAGCATTTT. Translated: CASSPGAQPQHF.

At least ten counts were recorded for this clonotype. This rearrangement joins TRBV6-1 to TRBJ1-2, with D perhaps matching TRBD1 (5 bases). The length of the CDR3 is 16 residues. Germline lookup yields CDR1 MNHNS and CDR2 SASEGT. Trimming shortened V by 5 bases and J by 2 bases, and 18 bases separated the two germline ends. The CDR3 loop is CASSRDGVGVNYGYTF. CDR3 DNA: TGTGCCAGCAGTCGGGACGGTGTGGGTGTCAACTATGGCTACACCTTC.

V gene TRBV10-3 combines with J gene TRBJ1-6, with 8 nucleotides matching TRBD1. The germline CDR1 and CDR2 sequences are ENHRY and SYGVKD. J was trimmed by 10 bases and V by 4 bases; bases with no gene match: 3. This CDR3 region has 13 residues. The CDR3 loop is CAISGTGLSPLHF. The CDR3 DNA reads TGTGCCATCAGTGGGACAGGGCTATCACCCCTCCACTTT.

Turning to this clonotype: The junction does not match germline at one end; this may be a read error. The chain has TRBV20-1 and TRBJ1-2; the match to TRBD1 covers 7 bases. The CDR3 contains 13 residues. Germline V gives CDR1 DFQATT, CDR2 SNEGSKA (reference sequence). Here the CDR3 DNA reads TGCAGTGCAAAAATAGGGGGCGTAGGTGGCTACAGCTTC. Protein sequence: CSAKIGGVGGYSF.